A single sample gave rise to the 20 T cell receptor beta chains below, sequenced in a study of blood T cell repertoires in COVID-19. Data came from immunoSEQ multiplex PCR; TCRdb stores just in-frame clones and leaves some out. The table has about 100,000 clones, approximately 86% seen once. The sample taken for sequencing was PBMCs or T cells enriched from blood (not recorded which). The receptor source for this set is a woman aged 45-65 years who had recovered from COVID-19.

This clone was seen once. J is TRBJ1-1 and V is TRBV7-3, with D unresolved. The CDR3 is 13 residues long. The V end was cut by 3 bases, the J end by 1 base, with 6 bases between. Germline lookup yields CDR1 SGHTA and CDR2 FQGTGA. CDR3 region: CASSLARNTEAFF. As DNA, the CDR3 is TGTGCCAGCAGCTTGGCCAGGAACACTGAAGCTTTCTTT.

The chain combines TRBV19 with TRBJ2-5; a possible D gene is TRBD2 (5 bases). There are 15 residues in the CDR3. V lost 1 base and J lost 0, with 9 bases in between. The germline gives CDR1 LNHDA, CDR2 SQIVND (reference sequence). The chain's CDR3 is CASSIVDGNQETQYF. CDR3 coding DNA: TGTGCCAGTAGTATAGTAGACGGGAACCAAGAGACCCAGTACTTC.

CDR3 residues: CASSSTGQGVGTQYF. CDR3 sequence (DNA): TGTGCCAGCAGCTCAACCGGACAGGGGGTAGGGACCCAGTACTTC. This chain links TRBV2 with TRBJ2-5; 10 bases map to TRBD1. Germline assignment: CDR1 SNHLY and CDR2 FYNNEI. The CDR3 runs to 15 residues. The J segment lost 7 bases and the V segment lost 6 bases, leaving 11 bases of the junction unmatched.

There are a few counts of this clone. The V call is TRBV30, the J call TRBJ2-6, with a weak D call TRBD2 (5 bases). The V end was cut by 3 bases, the J end by 1 base, with 10 bases between. CDR1 is GTSNPN, CDR2 SVGIG, per germline (reference sequence). There are 15 residues in the CDR3. The CDR3, as DNA: TGTGCCTGGAGCCCCGGGATATCTGGGGCCAACGTCCTGACTTTC. Its translation is CAWSPGISGANVLTF.

V and J are TRBV30 and TRBJ1-6; no clear D gene. V was cut by 3 bases and J by 6 bases, with 3 bases left in between. The CDR3 covers 11 residues. CDR1 and CDR2 from the germline V gene are GTSNPN and SVGIG (reference sequence). CDR3 nucleotide sequence: TGTGCCTGGAGCGGTAATTCACCCCTCCACTTT. Encoded protein: CAWSGNSPLHF. The complete variable domain, with remaining parts taken from reference TRBV30 and TRBJ1-6, reads SQTIHQWPATLVQPVGSPLSLECTVEGTSNPNLYWYRQAAGRGLQLLFYSVGIGQISSEVPQNLSASRPQDRQFILSSKKLLLSDSGFYLCAWSGNSPLHFGNGTRLTVT.

This sequence joins TRBV11-3 and TRBJ2-1, with D possibly matching TRBD2 (5 bases). From germline, CDR1 is SGHNT and CDR2 YENEEA. This CDR3 contains 14 residues. With 4 bases removed from V and 10 bases from J, the gap between germline ends came to 17 bases. For the CDR3, the DNA is TGTGCCAGCAGCTCGCCTCTAGGAAGCGGCGAGCAGTTCTTC. Amino acid sequence: CASSSPLGSGEQFF.

The chain links TRBV6-6 to TRBJ1-1; D is possibly TRBD1 (6 bases). Germline V CDR1 and CDR2: MNHNY, SVGAGI (reference sequence). V lost 5 bases and J 5 bases, leaving 15 bases between the germline ends. This CDR3 contains 14 residues. CDR3 loop: CASSPQQGDTEAFF. Written as DNA, the CDR3 is TGTGCCAGCAGTCCCCAACAGGGAGATACTGAAGCTTTCTTT.

J is TRBJ1-2 and V is TRBV2, with D possibly matching TRBD1 (5 bases). V was pared by 1 base and J by 4 bases, with 13 bases between. The germline V gene has CDR1 SNHLY and CDR2 FYNNEI. The CDR3 runs 15 residues. This chain's CDR3 is CASSEDPGYGYGYTF. The CDR3, as DNA: TGTGCCAGCAGTGAAGACCCAGGGTACGGCTATGGCTACACCTTC.

The gene calls are TRBV6-5 and TRBJ2-3; a possible D gene is TRBD1 (6 bases). CDR3 size: 16 residues. Germline V CDR1 and CDR2: MNHEY, SVGAGI. V lost 0 bases and J lost 1, with 11 bases in between. This chain's CDR3 is CASSYSLQGRTDTQYF. DNA for the CDR3: TGTGCCAGCAGTTACTCTCTCCAGGGGCGCACAGATACGCAGTATTTT.

The chain combines TRBV27 with TRBJ1-1; tentative D call: TRBD1 (6 bases). The length of the CDR3 is 15 residues. Trimming cost V 5 bases and J 1 base, with 14 bases left between them. In germline, CDR1 is MNHEY, CDR2 SMNVEV (reference sequence). The CDR3 loop reads CASSPGQTSNTEAFF. The CDR3 DNA reads as TGTGCCAGCAGTCCCGGACAGACCTCGAACACTGAAGCTTTCTTT.

The V and J genes are TRBV9 and TRBJ1-3, with a possible D match to TRBD1 (5 bases). Trimming cost V 3 bases and J 0 bases, with 10 bases left between them. CDR3 length: 15 residues. Looked up from germline, CDR1 is SGDLS and CDR2 is YYNGEE. DNA for the CDR3: TGTGCCAGCAGCGGCAGGGACTCCTCTGGAAACACCATATATTTT. It yields the protein CASSGRDSSGNTIYF.

This clone was recorded only once. This chain connects TRBV28 to TRBJ2-6, with 8 bases that match TRBD1. The germline gives CDR1 MDHEN, CDR2 SYDVKM. Trimming took 7 bases from V and 2 from J; bases not matched to a gene: 4. CDR3 length: 15 amino acids. The CDR3 sequence: CASNPRGPGANVLTF. Here the CDR3 DNA reads TGTGCCAGCAATCCCAGGGGGCCTGGGGCCAACGTCCTGACTTTC. Together with reference TRBV28 and TRBJ2-6, the CDR3 gives the full variable domain: DVKVTQSSRYLVKRTGEKVFLECVQDMDHENMFWYRQDPGLGLRLIYFSYDVKMKEKGDIPEGYSVSREKKERFSLILESASTNQTSMYLCASNPRGPGANVLTFGAGSRLTVL.

The chain carries TRBV11-3 and TRBJ2-3; TRBD1 is a possible D gene (6 bases). CDR1 and CDR2 (germline): SGHNT, YENEEA. The CDR3 consists of 14 residues. Trimming left V 5 bases short and J 3 bases short, with 12 bases between. CDR3 DNA: TGTGCCAGCAGCGAAGGGGGAGCGACAGATACGCAGTATTTT. Protein product: CASSEGGATDTQYF. Looking up the rest from reference TRBV11-3 and TRBJ2-3 gives the full variable domain: EAGVVQSPRYKIIEKKQPVAFWCNPISGHNTLYWYLQNLGQGPELLIRYENEEAVDDSQLPKDRFSAERLKGVDSTLKIQPAELGDSAVYLCASSEGGATDTQYFGPGTRLTVL.

V and J are TRBV28 and TRBJ1-2; D gene uncertain. Germline V CDR1 and CDR2: MDHEN, SYDVKM. Trimming removed 5 bases from V and 1 base from J, with 8 bases in between. The CDR3 totals 13 residues. CDR3 region: CASSRRGNYGYTF. In nucleotides, the CDR3 is TGTGCCAGCAGTAGACGGGGTAACTATGGCTACACCTTC.

The chain employs TRBV7-2 and TRBJ2-1, with 9 bases matching TRBD2. Per germline, CDR1 SGHTA and CDR2 FQGNSA. Trimming at V came to 5 bases and at J to 8 bases, leaving 10 bases not matched to a gene. The CDR3 has 15 residues. This chain's CDR3 is CASSISGRPGHEQFF. CDR3 coding DNA: TGTGCCAGCAGCATTAGCGGGAGACCCGGGCATGAGCAGTTCTTC.

This chain connects TRBV5-5 to TRBJ1-1; tentatively, D is TRBD1 (6 bases). This CDR3 is built from 14 residues. Trimming stripped 4 bases from V and 1 base from J, with 11 bases between. Germline loops: CDR1 SGHKS, CDR2 YYEKEE (reference sequence). The CDR3 spells CASSPRTANTEAFF. CDR3 coding DNA: TGTGCCAGCAGCCCACGGACAGCGAACACTGAAGCTTTCTTT.

V is TRBV5-1 and J is TRBJ1-5; 9 nucleotides align to TRBD1. Germline CDR1 is SGHRS and CDR2 is YFSETQ. Trimming at V came to 0 bases and at J to 6 bases, leaving 1 base not matched to a gene. This CDR3 is built from 14 residues. The CDR3 region has the DNA TGCGCCAGCAGCTTGGGACAGGGGGGTCAGCCCCAGCATTTT. It yields the protein CASSLGQGGQPQHF. The full variable domain, rest sourced from reference TRBV5-1 and TRBJ1-5, is KAGVTQTPRYLIKTRGQQVTLSCSPISGHRSVSWYQQTPGQGLQFLFEYFSETQRNKGNFPGRFSGRQFSNSRSEMNVSTLELGDSALYLCASSLGQGGQPQHFGDGTRLSIL.

The V and J genes are TRBV6-5 and TRBJ2-7, with 9 bases fitting TRBD1. The V segment lost 3 bases and the J segment 6 bases; nucleotides outside the gene matches: 12. This CDR3 is built from 16 residues. Germline loops: CDR1 MNHEY, CDR2 SVGAGI. This CDR3 reads CASSYRWGQGGAEQYF. The CDR3 DNA is TGTGCCAGCAGTTATCGCTGGGGACAGGGAGGGGCCGAGCAGTACTTC.

The V and J genes are TRBV11-2 and TRBJ2-2, with D possibly TRBD2 on 6 matching bases. Looked up from germline, CDR1 is SGHAT and CDR2 is FQNNGV. The V end lost 3 bases, the J end lost 4 bases, and 15 bases lay between the germline ends. This CDR3 has 16 residues. The CDR3 nucleotides read TGTGCCAGCAGCTTTCTCCTTAGCGGAACCACCGGGGAGCTGTTTTTT. It codes for CASSFLLSGTTGELFF.

This chain uses TRBV28 with TRBJ1-5; D gene uncertain. Trimming shortened V by 6 bases and J by 5 bases, and 29 bases separated the two germline ends. This CDR3 spans 19 amino acids. Germline CDR1 is MDHEN and CDR2 is SYDVKM. The DNA of the CDR3 is TGTGCCAGCAGCACCCCTCTTACCCGAAGTCGGGATGGGGATCAGCCCCAGCATTTT. Translated, it gives CASSTPLTRSRDGDQPQHF.